This entry describes one T cell receptor beta chain. Its target antigen remains unknown. A far larger clone is just one base off, so this is likely a read error. The CDR3 sequence holds 14 residues, the cysteine and phenylalanine included. Only CDR3 DNA is held: 42 bases, read in frame from base 1. V was cut back by 8 bases and J by 14 bases, leaving a gap of 25 bases between them. Looking up the germline V gene yields CDR1 MNHEY and CDR2 SVGAGI. Starting from roughly 410 ng RNA, TCR libraries were constructed with the Immunoverse kit using molecular barcoded adaptors that cover the alpha/delta and beta/gamma chains. TCR library preparation used the same RNA that went into transcriptome sequencing. Sequencing of TCR libraries was carried out on an Illumina HiSeq 4000 with 2 x 150 cycles. Under the source paper's analysis protocol: Using MiXCR, which included quality filtering and error correction, TCR reads were aligned to human V, D, J and C references and then assembled into CDR3 clonotypes. The tcR package in R was used for analysis of clonotype counts and gene usage diversity. For inspection of raw mapping reads, RNA-seq reads were mapped by STAR aligner version 2.5.3a onto GRCh37 of the human genome. To test how sequencing depth affects detected clonotypes, IR-seq fastq files were randomly downsampled with Seqtk 1.3. Starting from the raw public reads, TCRdb applied fastp trimming at Q25, assembled clones with MiXCR and retained in-frame beta chains. Rows matching on CDR3 protein sequence are summarized as one entry with the most common DNA and genes. TCRdb, rather than the study authors, made the V and J calls. The sample table records about 47,000 distinct CDR3 sequences; approximately 12% of these occur just once. The ten biggest clones cover about 14% of the sample.

This entry comes from a study of read filtering for tumor transcriptome and immune sequencing (dated by TCRdb to 2018 to 2020). Looking at the study overall: The cohort had fewer than 20 male and over 12 female patients with a mean age of about 71 years, ranging from roughly 47 to 85. After DNase treatment, whole-transcriptome libraries were prepared using the TruSeq RNA Access Library Prep Kit. One of the main goals was to work out a read-filtering strategy for immune repertoire data, in particular whether clonotypes backed by only a single read should be removed. The study compared TCR repertoires from targeted immune repertoire sequencing and bulk whole-transcriptome sequencing run on the same bone marrow samples. Per sample, about 4.05 to 11 million TCR-region mapped reads were obtained with IR-seq, compared with only roughly 85 to 1,300 with RNA-seq. Under revised international staging, roughly eight patients fell into R-ISS I, some 15 into R-ISS II and more than five into R-ISS III.

Each patient had bone marrow sampled at the time of active disease. Ficoll-Hypaque density gradient centrifugation was used to isolate bone marrow mononuclear cells. To remove myeloma plasma cells, the cells were labeled with CD138 magnetic microbeads on a MACS separator, and CD138-negative cells were then collected by negative selection. Flow cytometry with CD138 antibodies on an Attune NxT was used to check how pure the isolated cells were. TRIzol reagent was used to extract total RNA, which was then quantified with a NanoDrop spectrophotometer. For each patient, paired RNA-seq and IR-seq were run on the CD138-negative bone marrow sample from that patient. General findings and caveats noted by the study authors: When single-read clonotypes were removed, the proportions of shared clonotypes in IR-seq and RNA-seq correlated more strongly. Single-read clonotypes made up roughly 82% of clonotypes but 3% to 4% of total reads in IR-seq, and less than 75% of clonotypes and approximately 42% of reads in RNA-seq. The sorted CD138-negative fraction was a mixed bone marrow immune population, not purified T cells. IR-seq captured clonotypes at much higher depth and more reliably than RNA-seq, and smaller IR-seq throughput sufficed to identify most shared clonotypes.

Sequenced material: a population of CD138-negative cells sorted from bone marrow. The sample's cell subset or site label is to be understood as: bone marrow mononuclear cells depleted of CD138+ plasma/myeloma cells by negative magnetic selection. The V and J segments used are TRBV6-5 and TRBJ2-1; the D gene is perhaps TRBD1 or TRBD2, as each covers 6 bases. This receptor was obtained from a donor aged 40 or over with multiple myeloma. CDR3 loop: CASRTESTTGSKFF. The DNA is as follows: TGTGCCAGCCGGACAGAATCGACTACCGGGAGTAAGTTCTTC.